The present TCR beta chain was sequenced within a study of cytomegalovirus exposure and HLA in healthy donors. The wider study: Early release data held around 82 million unique TCRs from HLA-typed donors. Whole-study results and caveats: It was approximately 160 TCR beta chains that were listed as cytomegalovirus-associated. Productive rates of about 87% or about 30% were seen for most TCR beta V segments in an earlier analysis.

PCR involved 60 Vbeta and 13 Jbeta primers. Profiled with immunoSEQ multiplex PCR; TCRdb holds only in-frame clones, not every one. The data hold tens of thousands of clones, with 50% to 80% observed a single time. Per the germline V gene, CDR1 is SGHVS and CDR2 is FQNEAQ. This CDR3 has 12 amino acids. The germline V and J ends were trimmed by 3 bases and 5 bases, with 7 bases remaining between them. As regards this clone: Its matching antigen is unknown.

Material: PBMCs. This chain uses TRBV7-8 with TRBJ2-5; D is unclear. The TCR was taken from a man aged 40-55 years in good health and CMV-seropositive. The CDR3 bases are TGTGCCAGCAGCTTGAACTTGGAGACCCAGTACTTC. Its translation: CASSLNLETQYF.